Below, one TCR beta chain is given with its context. What it binds is unknown. This sample stems from a study of OX40 agonist ivuxolimab in advanced cancers. Across the whole study: Partial responses were achieved by three patients, one with hepatocellular carcinoma and two with cutaneous melanoma. The study's findings and limits: Expanded peripheral T cell antigen specificity was not determined.

Trimming left V 10 bases short and J 3 bases short, with 16 bases between. There are 13 residues in the CDR3. The V gene's germline CDR1 is MDHEN and CDR2 SYDVKM. Sequencing used immunoSEQ multiplex PCR; TCRdb keeps in-frame clones, though not all of them. The sample has about 86,000 clones, 75% to 95% seen once; the top ten hold about 8.5%. Patients who had autoimmune disease history or got systemic immunosuppression were left out. Baseline was the first blood sampling point, followed by cycle 4 day 1 and cycle 7 day 1. The material was CD4+ or CD8+ T cells sorted from blood, obtained in a trial of the OX40 agonist ivuxolimab. The rearrangement joins TRBV28 to TRBJ2-7; D perhaps matches TRBD1 (6 bases). The receptor's source is an adult with an advanced solid tumor such as melanoma, head and neck, liver or kidney cancer. CDR3 bases: TGTGCCATCCGGACCACAGGGAACTACGAGCAGTACTTC. It codes for CAIRTTGNYEQYF. The whole variable domain, remainder taken from reference TRBV28 and TRBJ2-7, is DVKVTQSSRYLVKRTGEKVFLECVQDMDHENMFWYRQDPGLGLRLIYFSYDVKMKEKGDIPEGYSVSREKKERFSLILESASTNQTSMYLCAIRTTGNYEQYFGPGTRLTVT.